Listed here are 3 T cell receptor beta chains from one sample, sequenced in a study of T-cell memory formation after mild COVID-19. TCRdb fed the 5' RACE reads into MiXCR, producing one record per CDR3 protein. Of 150,000 to 200,000 distinct CDR3 sequences listed, approximately 16% are singletons. The sample consisted of PBMCs or a T cell subset sorted from them (not recorded which). The receptors stem from an adult woman who had mild COVID-19 (a few samples of this study predate the infection). Cell type and time point are not known.

The V and J genes are TRBV7-2 and TRBJ2-1, with 7 bases aligning to TRBD2. V trimming: 5 bases; J trimming: 4 bases; junction bases outside the gene matches: 14. The length of the CDR3 is 17 residues. Germline V gives CDR1 SGHTA, CDR2 FQGNSA. CDR3 region: CASSPAIGGRGYNEQFF. CDR3 nucleotide sequence: TGTGCCAGCAGCCCTGCGATCGGAGGGAGGGGATACAATGAGCAGTTCTTC.

The chain uses TRBV7-3 and TRBJ2-1; 9 nucleotides agree with TRBD2. Trimming removed 5 bases from V and 9 bases from J; junction bases left unmatched: 5. The CDR3 spans 13 residues. CDR1 and CDR2 from the germline V gene are SGHTA and FQGTGA. This CDR3 reads CASSQGLASEQFF. CDR3 in DNA: TGTGCCAGCAGCCAGGGACTAGCAAGTGAGCAGTTCTTC. Full variable domain (rest looked up from reference TRBV7-3 and TRBJ2-1): GAGVSQTPSNKVTEKGKYVELRCDPISGHTALYWYRQSLGQGPEFLIYFQGTGAADDSGLPNDRFFAVRPEGSVSTLKIQRTERGDSAVYLCASSQGLASEQFFGPGTRLTVL.

This clonotype was picked up many times. This chain joins TRBV11-2 and TRBJ2-3, with D unclear. Germline-derived CDR1 and CDR2 are SGHAT and FQNNGV. The CDR3 loop spans 12 amino acids. V lost 6 bases and J lost 3, with 7 bases in between. Written as DNA, the CDR3 is TGTGCCAGCAGTTACCATACAGATACGCAGTATTTT. Protein product: CASSYHTDTQYF.